Below, 28 T cell receptor beta chains from the same sample are listed, as sequenced in a study of neurological immune-mediated disorders. One entry per CDR3 protein, called by TCRdb with MiXCR from the 5' RACE reads. This table holds about 80,000 distinct CDR3 sequences, almost 6% found once. The sample's time point: longitudinal time-point 2. Sequencing input: PBMCs. Receptor source: a woman in her fifties or sixties with multiple sclerosis.

This clonotype occurred many times. The J gene is TRBJ2-7, the V gene TRBV2; no reliable D call. Germline assignment: CDR1 SNHLY and CDR2 FYNNEI. With 4 bases removed from V and 4 bases from J, the gap between germline ends came to 11 bases. The CDR3 consists of 13 residues. CDR3 bases: TGTGCCAGCAGTGTTAGAACCCTTTACGAGCAGTACTTC. This codes for CASSVRTLYEQYF.

This clonotype has a count of ten or more. The chain joins TRBV5-1 to TRBJ2-3; possible D gene TRBD1, 6 bases. Per the germline V gene, CDR1 is SGHRS and CDR2 is YFSETQ. V lost 0 bases and J lost 3, with 8 bases in between. CDR3 length: 14 residues. The CDR3 sequence: CASSLDQGTDTQYF. CDR3 nucleotide sequence: TGCGCCAGCAGCTTGGATCAGGGGACAGATACGCAGTATTTT.

V usage is TRBV14 and J usage is TRBJ2-7; TRBD2 agrees at 8 bases. The J segment lost 3 bases and the V segment lost 6 bases, leaving 10 bases of the junction unmatched. The germline CDR1 and CDR2 sequences are SGHDN and FVKESK. The CDR3 is made up of 15 amino acids. CDR3 loop: CASSHTGTRSYEQYF. DNA of the CDR3: TGTGCCAGCAGTCATACCGGGACTAGGAGCTACGAGCAGTACTTC.

The table lists this clonotype with many counts. Written as DNA, the CDR3 is TGTGCCAGCAGTCCGGCAGGCCGGGAGACCCAGTACTTC. Translation gives CASSPAGRETQYF. J is TRBJ2-5 and V is TRBV28; D gene unclear. The CDR3 is 13 amino acids. Germline CDR1 reads MDHEN; CDR2 reads SYDVKM. V was trimmed by 5 bases and J by 5 bases, leaving 12 bases between them.

This clonotype was counted at least ten times. This chain joins TRBV5-1 and TRBJ2-3; 8 positions match TRBD2. CDR1 is SGHRS and CDR2 is YFSETQ in the germline V gene. This CDR3 is 16 amino acids long. V gave up 0 bases and J gave up 8 bases; unmatched junction bases: 11. In nucleotides, the CDR3 is TGCGCCAGCAGCTTGGGTTCCGGGGGGGCCCCCGGTACGCAGTATTTT. Translation gives CASSLGSGGAPGTQYF.

This clonotype was counted ten times or more. The J gene is TRBJ1-5, the V gene TRBV12-3 or TRBV12-4; 7 nucleotides line up with TRBD1. V gave up 6 bases and J gave up 6 bases; unmatched junction bases: 11. The CDR3 is 15 amino acids. CDR3 nucleotide sequence: TGTGCCAGCAGCGGGGACAGCGTCCGGAGTCAGCCCCAGCATTTT. Translated: CASSGDSVRSQPQHF.

This clonotype was recorded many times. The gene calls are TRBV5-1 and TRBJ2-5; 7 positions match TRBD1. The V gene end was trimmed by 0 bases and the J gene end by 7 bases; junction bases not matched to a gene: 3. Germline CDR1 reads SGHRS; CDR2 reads YFSETQ. The CDR3 is made up of 13 amino acids. CDR3 coding DNA: TGCGCCAGCAGCTTGGACAACAGGGGGACCCAGTACTTC. Its translation: CASSLDNRGTQYF.

The sample holds many counts of this clonotype. This chain links TRBV12-3 or TRBV12-4 with TRBJ2-5; D gene ambiguous. The CDR3 is made up of 13 amino acids. V was shortened by 5 bases and J by 7 bases, with 14 bases between the two germline ends. Here the CDR3 DNA reads TGTGCCAGCAGTCCGCCCCTGGGTTTGACCCAGTACTTC. It specifies CASSPPLGLTQYF.

At least ten counts were recorded for this clonotype. The gene calls are TRBV7-2 and TRBJ2-7; D unclear. The CDR3 has 17 residues. Deletions cut 1 base from V and 1 base from J, with 17 bases between. The germline CDR1 and CDR2 sequences are SGHTA and FQGNSA. The DNA for the CDR3 is TGTGCCAGCAGCTTAGTGGGCTTGCGACCGGATTCCTACGAGCAGTACTTC. Translation: CASSLVGLRPDSYEQYF.

Concerning this clonotype itself: A much larger clone is a single base away; this may be a read error. The CDR3 DNA reads as TGCAGTGTCAGAGCGGAATCCTACTTCGATGAGCAGTTCTTC. It encodes CSVRAESYFDEQFF. V usage is TRBV20-1 and J usage is TRBJ2-1; D may be TRBD2 (5 bases). CDR3 length equals 14 residues. CDR1 is DFQATT, CDR2 SNEGSKA, per germline (reference sequence). Trimming removed 7 bases at V and 8 bases at J, with 21 bases between.

There are many counts of this clonotype. The chain has TRBV12-3 or TRBV12-4 and TRBJ1-2; 8 bases agree with TRBD1. This CDR3 has 16 residues. Trimming removed 0 bases from V and 5 bases from J; junction bases left unmatched: 8. The DNA of the CDR3 is TGTGCCAGCAGTTTAGCGGGGCCAGGGGGCAAGTATGGCTACACCTTC. Its protein product is CASSLAGPGGKYGYTF.

This clonotype was seen many times. V gene TRBV7-2 combines with J gene TRBJ2-1, with 9 bases that match TRBD1. The CDR3 has 14 amino acids. After removal of 7 bases from V and 8 bases from J, the junction contained 9 bases not matched to a gene. CDR1 SGHTA and CDR2 FQGNSA come from the germline V gene. CDR3 residues: CASMGQGPWDEQFF. In DNA, the CDR3 is TGTGCCAGCATGGGACAGGGCCCTTGGGATGAGCAGTTCTTC.

This clonotype was found many times. The rearrangement joins TRBV3-1 to TRBJ2-3, with D perhaps TRBD2 (5 bases). Germline V gene sequence: CDR1 LGHDT, CDR2 YNNKEL (reference sequence). V lost 6 bases to trimming and J lost 3 bases, with 22 bases between them. The CDR3 consists of 17 residues. The CDR3 nucleotides read TGTGCCAGCAGTCTCCTCCTTTCGGCGGGCGGAACAGATACGCAGTATTTT. This gives the protein CASSLLLSAGGTDTQYF.

This clonotype showed up many times. The chain employs TRBV5-1 and TRBJ2-7; 9 positions match TRBD1. The CDR3 sequence is 14 residues long. V lost 4 bases and J lost 5; bases outside the gene matches: 7. The germline V gene encodes CDR1 SGHRS and CDR2 YFSETQ. CDR3 bases: TGCGCCAGCAGCCGACCACAGGGGGCTAACGAGCAGTACTTC. Translated: CASSRPQGANEQYF.

This clonotype was seen repeatedly, ten times or more. The chain is built from TRBV29-1 and TRBJ2-5, with D possibly being TRBD2 (5 bases). In germline, CDR1 is SQVTM, CDR2 ANQGSEA. Deletions cut 7 bases from V and 1 base from J, with 19 bases between. This CDR3 comprises 15 residues. CDR3 coding DNA: TGCAGCGCCCACCGGGCGCGGGCGGGCCAAGAGACCCAGTACTTC. Encoded protein: CSAHRARAGQETQYF.

This clonotype was detected many times. The chain uses TRBV3-1 and TRBJ1-5; unclear D gene. CDR1 is LGHDT, CDR2 YNNKEL, per germline (reference sequence). CDR3 length equals 16 residues. Deletions cut 1 base from V and 2 bases from J, with 12 bases between. DNA for the CDR3: TGTGCCAGCAGCCAAGCTTGGGAGGGCGGCAATCAGCCCCAGCATTTT. Its protein is CASSQAWEGGNQPQHF.

In this sample, this clonotype turned up many times. This chain uses TRBV28 with TRBJ1-3, with TRBD1 matching 7 bases. Germline CDR1 and CDR2: MDHEN and SYDVKM. The CDR3 sequence is 14 residues long. V gave up 3 bases and J gave up 10 bases; unmatched junction bases: 9. The CDR3 reads CASSFGTVAETIYF. The CDR3 nucleotides are TGTGCCAGCAGTTTTGGGACAGTGGCAGAAACCATATATTTT.

This clonotype came up many times. The gene calls are TRBV5-1 and TRBJ2-1, with TRBD2 matching over 10 bases. The CDR3 has 18 residues. Losses at the gene ends were 0 bases for V and 6 bases for J; bases not matched to a gene: 12. Germline assignment: CDR1 SGHRS and CDR2 YFSETQ. CDR3: CASSLGLAGALSGNEQFF. The DNA of the CDR3 is TGCGCCAGCAGCTTGGGTCTAGCGGGGGCCTTATCCGGCAATGAGCAGTTCTTC.

This clonotype was seen repeatedly, ten times or more. Here the CDR3 reads CASSQGQGPGEQYF. DNA for the CDR3: TGCGCCAGCAGCCAAGGACAGGGGCCGGGCGAGCAGTACTTC. The chain uses TRBV5-1 and TRBJ2-7, with 9 bases aligning to TRBD1. The CDR3 has 14 amino acids. CDR1 and CDR2 (germline): SGHRS, YFSETQ. With 4 bases clipped from V and 6 bases from J, the junction kept 8 bases outside the gene matches.

This clonotype was counted at least ten times. V gene TRBV20-1 combines with J gene TRBJ1-4; no clear D gene. This CDR3 has 15 amino acids. The V end was cut by 5 bases, the J end by 8 bases, with 21 bases between. Germline assignment: CDR1 DFQATT and CDR2 SNEGSKA (reference sequence). For the CDR3, the DNA is TGCAGTGCTGAACCGGCGACAATAATGGAAGAAAAACTGTTTTTT. It encodes CSAEPATIMEEKLFF.

This clonotype appeared many times. This chain uses TRBV7-8 with TRBJ1-4, with TRBD1 matching over 10 bases. Germline assignment: CDR1 SGHVS and CDR2 FQNEAQ. J lost 7 bases, V lost 6 bases, and 8 bases had no gene match. This CDR3 is 15 amino acids long. This CDR3 reads CASRDRGRAAEKLFF. CDR3 sequence (DNA): TGTGCCAGCAGGGACAGGGGGAGAGCTGCTGAAAAACTGTTTTTT.

This clonotype has at least ten counts. This chain uses TRBV20-1 with TRBJ2-1, with a tentative D call TRBD2 (5 bases). The germline gives CDR1 DFQATT, CDR2 SNEGSKA (reference sequence). The CDR3 contains 14 residues. Trimming took off 2 bases at V and 0 bases at J, with 8 bases between the two ends. The CDR3 region is CSARRSGSYNEQFF. In DNA form, the CDR3 reads TGCAGTGCTAGACGCAGCGGCTCCTACAATGAGCAGTTCTTC.

This clonotype was observed a few times. One end of the junction is discordant with germline, which a read error may explain. The chain employs TRBV7-8 and TRBJ2-1; 8 bases map to TRBD2. Per germline, CDR1 SGHVS and CDR2 FQNEAQ. This CDR3 comprises 13 residues. CDR3 residues: CVSNPARGGLEFF. The CDR3 DNA follows: TGTGTCAGCAACCCAGCCCGGGGGGGCTTGGAGTTCTTC.

This clonotype was found many times. The rearrangement uses TRBV7-2 and TRBJ2-4; 7 bases are a match to TRBD1. V gave up 5 bases and J gave up 2 bases; unmatched junction bases: 3. The CDR3 runs 14 residues. Germline CDR1 is SGHTA and CDR2 is FQGNSA. CDR3: CASSLGQSKNIQYF. Written as DNA, the CDR3 is TGTGCCAGCAGCCTGGGACAGTCCAAAAACATTCAGTACTTC.

In its sample, this clonotype was seen many times. V usage is TRBV7-2 and J usage is TRBJ1-4; D might be TRBD1 (5 bases). Germline-derived CDR1 and CDR2 are SGHTA and FQGNSA. Trimming pared 1 base from V and 5 bases from J, leaving 17 bases between. This CDR3 has 17 residues. As DNA, the CDR3 is TGTGCCAGCAGCTTAGTTGGGGCAGGGTGGGGAAATGAAAAACTGTTTTTT. Residues: CASSLVGAGWGNEKLFF.

This clonotype was detected ten times or more. Relative to the germline gene, one junction end is altered; a read error may explain this. The J gene is TRBJ2-5, the V gene TRBV7-7; no reliable D call. The germline V gene encodes CDR1 SSHAT and CDR2 FNYEAQ (reference sequence). The length of the CDR3 is 14 residues. CDR3 sequence reads: CASSLGTHQETQYF. The CDR3 DNA follows: TGTGCTAGCAGCTTAGGTACACACCAAGAGACCCAGTACTTC.

This clonotype was recorded many times. The J gene is TRBJ2-3, the V gene TRBV20-1; TRBD2 is a possible D gene (6 bases). CDR3 length: 14 residues. Trimming took 0 bases from V and 0 from J, leaving 7 bases between them. Germline lookup yields CDR1 DFQATT and CDR2 SNEGSKA (reference sequence). The CDR3 sequence: CSAREGGSTDTQYF. In nucleotides, the CDR3 is TGCAGTGCTAGAGAGGGGGGTAGCACAGATACGCAGTATTTT.

This clonotype was seen at least ten times. The V call is TRBV7-2, the J call TRBJ2-3; possible D gene TRBD2, 6 bases. Germline CDR1 is SGHTA and CDR2 is FQGNSA. The CDR3 extends over 16 amino acids. Trimming left V 3 bases short and J 5 bases short, with 18 bases between. The CDR3 here is CASSFGSGQGIDTQYF. In DNA, the CDR3 is TGTGCCAGCAGCTTTGGCAGCGGGCAGGGAATAGATACGCAGTATTTT.